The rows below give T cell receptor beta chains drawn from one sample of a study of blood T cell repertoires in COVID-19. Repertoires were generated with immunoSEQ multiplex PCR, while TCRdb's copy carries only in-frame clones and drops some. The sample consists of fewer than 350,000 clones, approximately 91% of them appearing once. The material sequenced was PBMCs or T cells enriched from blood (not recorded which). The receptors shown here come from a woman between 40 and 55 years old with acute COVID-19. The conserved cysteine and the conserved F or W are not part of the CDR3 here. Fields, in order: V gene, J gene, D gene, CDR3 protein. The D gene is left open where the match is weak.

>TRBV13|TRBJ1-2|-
ASSLGPINYGYT
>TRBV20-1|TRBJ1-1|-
SASSAGRRAF
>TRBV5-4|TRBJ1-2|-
ATTAFSGNPSYGYT
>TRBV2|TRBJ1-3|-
ASREATSGNTIY
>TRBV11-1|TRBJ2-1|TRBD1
ASSVDRVGYNEQF
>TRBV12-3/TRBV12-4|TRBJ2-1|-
ASSPSFNEQF
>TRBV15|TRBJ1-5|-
ATSNYGHPRGQPQH
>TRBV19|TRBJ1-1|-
ASNPTIHREQAF
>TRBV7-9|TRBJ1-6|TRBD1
ASSRFGQGQSPLH
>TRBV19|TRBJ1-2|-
ASSIVEGNYGYT
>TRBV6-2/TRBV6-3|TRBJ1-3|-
ASRPTSSSGGNTIY
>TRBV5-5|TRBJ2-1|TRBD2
ASTSRGGYNEQF
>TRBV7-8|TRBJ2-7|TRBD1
ASSLGGQPEQY
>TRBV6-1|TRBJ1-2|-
ASSDQGYGYT
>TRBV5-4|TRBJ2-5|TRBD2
ATKRGSRSGYQETQY
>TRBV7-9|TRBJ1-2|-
ASSASDYGYT
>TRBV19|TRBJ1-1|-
ASSQRGGYTEAF
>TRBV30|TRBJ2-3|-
AWSVPPGDTQY
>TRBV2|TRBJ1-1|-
ASRSSTVGTEAF
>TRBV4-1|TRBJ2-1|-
ASSQVLAWRGQF
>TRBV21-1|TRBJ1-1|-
ASSKAGGSRGAF
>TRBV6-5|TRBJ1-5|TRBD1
ATSGQGGNQPQH
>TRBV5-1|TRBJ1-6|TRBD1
ASSSQGKYDSPLH
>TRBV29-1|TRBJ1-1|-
SVEGRPRGSTEAF
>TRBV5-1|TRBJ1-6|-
ASSLGTNNSPLH
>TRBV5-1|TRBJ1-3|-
ASSLESGVGNTIY
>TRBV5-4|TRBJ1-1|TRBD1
ASSLVGTGNTEAF
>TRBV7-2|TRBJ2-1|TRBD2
ASSLESTVLAGYNEQF
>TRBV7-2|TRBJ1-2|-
ASSSRGANYGYT
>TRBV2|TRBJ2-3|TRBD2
ASRLAGGPDTQY
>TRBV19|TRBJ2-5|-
ASSIRGGLVDQETQY
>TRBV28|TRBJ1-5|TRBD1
ASSPGGSNQPQH
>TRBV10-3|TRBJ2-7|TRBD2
AISLGGSEQY
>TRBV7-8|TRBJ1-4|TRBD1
ASSLATSGTGGSTNEKLF
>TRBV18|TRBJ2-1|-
ASSDGFRGKQF